A selection of T cell receptor beta chains follows, all from one sample in a study of T cell responses to AZD1222 COVID-19 vaccine. The repertoire was sequenced with immunoSEQ multiplex PCR; TCRdb's copy has only in-frame clones and lacks some. The sample shows about 110,000 clones, roughly 84% of them seen only once. The material sequenced was peripheral blood, taken on day 0 of AZD1222 vaccination. These receptors were collected from an adult in good health. CDR3s include the opening cysteine and the closing phenylalanine or tryptophan. D genes are given only for firm matches. Clone size is shown for a subset of rows, as once, few, many or a class of expanded clone.

CDR3 length: 12
J gene: TRBJ2-7
D gene: TRBD2
V gene: TRBV7-2
clone size: -
CDR3 protein: CASRGGDYEQYF
CDR3 DNA: TGTGCCAGCCGTGGGGGGGACTACGAGCAGTACTTC

CDR3 length: 13
J gene: TRBJ2-1
D gene: -
V gene: TRBV10-3
clone size: few
CDR3 protein: CAISEPAGNEQFF
CDR3 DNA: TGTGCCATCAGTGAGCCCGCCGGTAATGAGCAGTTCTTC

CDR3 length: 14
J gene: TRBJ1-5
D gene: -
V gene: TRBV3-1/TRBV3-2
clone size: -
CDR3 protein: CASSQLGSNQPQHF
CDR3 DNA: TGTGCCAGCAGCCAATTGGGGAGCAATCAGCCCCAGCATTTT

CDR3 length: 13
J gene: TRBJ2-7
D gene: -
V gene: TRBV6-2/TRBV6-3
clone size: once
CDR3 protein: CASSRQRYYEQYF
CDR3 DNA: TGTGCCAGCAGTAGACAGCGATACTACGAGCAGTACTTC

CDR3 length: 10
J gene: TRBJ1-3
D gene: -
V gene: TRBV12-3/TRBV12-4
clone size: -
CDR3 protein: CASRRNTIYF
CDR3 DNA: TGTGCCAGCAGGAGAAACACCATATATTTT

CDR3 length: 18
J gene: TRBJ2-1
D gene: TRBD2
V gene: TRBV19
clone size: -
CDR3 protein: CASSTKTSGPASYNEQFF
CDR3 DNA: TGTGCCAGTAGTACGAAGACTAGCGGGCCCGCTTCCTACAATGAGCAGTTCTTC

CDR3 length: 14
J gene: TRBJ1-2
D gene: -
V gene: TRBV5-1
clone size: -
CDR3 protein: CASSDGGRAHGYTF
CDR3 DNA: TGCGCCAGCAGCGACGGGGGCAGGGCCCATGGCTACACCTTC

CDR3 length: 13
J gene: TRBJ2-5
D gene: -
V gene: TRBV5-5
clone size: -
CDR3 protein: CASSFLDGETQYF
CDR3 DNA: TGTGCCAGCAGCTTTCTTGATGGAGAGACCCAGTACTTC

CDR3 length: 13
J gene: TRBJ1-5
D gene: -
V gene: TRBV2
clone size: -
CDR3 protein: CASNRDSNQPQHF
CDR3 DNA: TGTGCCAGTAACAGGGATAGCAATCAGCCCCAGCATTTT

CDR3 length: 14
J gene: TRBJ2-7
D gene: -
V gene: TRBV28
clone size: -
CDR3 protein: CASSLWAGRYEQYF
CDR3 DNA: TGTGCCAGCAGTTTGTGGGCAGGCCGATACGAGCAGTACTTC

CDR3 length: 13
J gene: TRBJ1-5
D gene: -
V gene: TRBV6-2/TRBV6-3
clone size: -
CDR3 protein: CASSYRPNQPQHF
CDR3 DNA: TGTGCCAGCAGTTACAGGCCCAATCAGCCCCAGCATTTT

CDR3 length: 14
J gene: TRBJ1-2
D gene: -
V gene: TRBV5-1
clone size: -
CDR3 protein: CASSFSTGNYGYTF
CDR3 DNA: TGCGCCAGCAGCTTTTCCACAGGAAACTATGGCTACACCTTC

CDR3 length: 15
J gene: TRBJ2-3
D gene: -
V gene: TRBV9
clone size: -
CDR3 protein: CASSVASGSTDTQYF
CDR3 DNA: TGTGCCAGCAGCGTAGCAAGCGGAAGCACAGATACGCAGTATTTT

CDR3 length: 18
J gene: TRBJ2-3
D gene: TRBD2
V gene: TRBV27
clone size: -
CDR3 protein: CASSLMASGAWGTDTQYF
CDR3 DNA: TGTGCCAGCAGTTTAATGGCTAGCGGAGCCTGGGGCACAGATACGCAGTATTTT

CDR3 length: 13
J gene: TRBJ1-2
D gene: TRBD1
V gene: TRBV6-5
clone size: -
CDR3 protein: CASSDRGGYGYTF
CDR3 DNA: TGTGCCAGCAGCGACAGGGGGGGCTATGGCTACACCTTC

CDR3 length: 14
J gene: TRBJ2-7
D gene: TRBD1
V gene: TRBV11-2
clone size: -
CDR3 protein: CASSPTGQGYEQYF
CDR3 DNA: TGTGCCAGCAGCCCGACGGGACAGGGCTACGAGCAGTACTTC

CDR3 length: 16
J gene: TRBJ2-1
D gene: TRBD2
V gene: TRBV6-4
clone size: -
CDR3 protein: CASSDSGLAFNGEQFF
CDR3 DNA: TGTGCCAGCAGTGACTCCGGACTAGCGTTCAACGGTGAGCAGTTCTTC

CDR3 length: 16
J gene: TRBJ1-5
D gene: -
V gene: TRBV6-5
clone size: -
CDR3 protein: CASSYSMAGGNQPQHF
CDR3 DNA: TGTGCCAGCAGTTATTCGATGGCGGGGGGCAATCAGCCCCAGCATTTT

CDR3 length: 13
J gene: TRBJ2-5
D gene: -
V gene: TRBV7-8
clone size: -
CDR3 protein: CASSPRPQETQYF
CDR3 DNA: TGTGCCAGCAGCCCCCGGCCCCAAGAGACCCAGTACTTC

CDR3 length: 16
J gene: TRBJ1-3
D gene: TRBD1
V gene: TRBV27
clone size: -
CDR3 protein: CASSFLPTGPGNTIYF
CDR3 DNA: TGTGCCAGCAGTTTTCTCCCGACAGGGCCAGGAAACACCATATATTTT

CDR3 length: 16
J gene: TRBJ1-4
D gene: -
V gene: TRBV6-4
clone size: -
CDR3 protein: CASSQGGAGPNEKLFF
CDR3 DNA: TGTGCCAGCAGTCAAGGCGGCGCAGGGCCTAATGAAAAACTGTTTTTT

CDR3 length: 13
J gene: TRBJ1-1
D gene: -
V gene: TRBV7-9
clone size: -
CDR3 protein: CASSPSMNTEAFF
CDR3 DNA: TGTGCCAGCAGCCCTAGTATGAACACTGAAGCTTTCTTT

CDR3 length: 14
J gene: TRBJ1-2
D gene: TRBD1
V gene: TRBV27
clone size: -
CDR3 protein: CASSPGDSNYGYTF
CDR3 DNA: TGTGCCAGCAGCCCCGGGGACAGTAACTATGGCTACACCTTC

CDR3 length: 13
J gene: TRBJ1-3
D gene: -
V gene: TRBV30
clone size: -
CDR3 protein: CAWSIISGNTIYF
CDR3 DNA: TGTGCCTGGAGTATAATCTCTGGAAACACCATATATTTT

CDR3 length: 16
J gene: TRBJ1-4
D gene: -
V gene: TRBV3-1/TRBV3-2
clone size: -
CDR3 protein: CASSQEGTVTNEKLFF
CDR3 DNA: TGTGCCAGCAGCCAAGAAGGGACGGTCACTAATGAAAAACTGTTTTTT

CDR3 length: 16
J gene: TRBJ2-3
D gene: TRBD2
V gene: TRBV7-9
clone size: -
CDR3 protein: CASSFGTSGVTDTQYF
CDR3 DNA: TGTGCCAGCAGCTTCGGGACTAGCGGGGTCACAGATACGCAGTATTTT

CDR3 length: 15
J gene: TRBJ1-3
D gene: -
V gene: TRBV5-1
clone size: -
CDR3 protein: CASSLLGGTGNTIYF
CDR3 DNA: TGCGCCAGCAGCTTGTTGGGGGGAACTGGAAACACCATATATTTT

CDR3 length: 13
J gene: TRBJ2-2
D gene: TRBD2
V gene: TRBV7-3
clone size: few
CDR3 protein: CASSTGGTGELFF
CDR3 DNA: TGTGCCAGCAGCACGGGGGGCACCGGGGAGCTGTTTTTT

CDR3 length: 15
J gene: TRBJ1-2
D gene: -
V gene: TRBV7-2
clone size: -
CDR3 protein: CASSSGQKTRYGYTF
CDR3 DNA: TGTGCCAGCAGTTCGGGGCAGAAGACACGCTATGGCTACACCTTC

CDR3 length: 14
J gene: TRBJ2-2
D gene: -
V gene: TRBV6-4
clone size: -
CDR3 protein: CASREQGVAGELFF
CDR3 DNA: TGTGCCAGCCGCGAACAGGGAGTGGCCGGGGAGCTGTTTTTT

CDR3 length: 14
J gene: TRBJ1-5
D gene: -
V gene: TRBV2
clone size: -
CDR3 protein: CASSAGQVGQPQHF
CDR3 DNA: TGTGCCAGCAGTGCCGGGCAGGTCGGTCAGCCCCAGCATTTT

CDR3 length: 13
J gene: TRBJ1-1
D gene: -
V gene: TRBV6-4
clone size: once
CDR3 protein: CASSDGGNTEAFF
CDR3 DNA: TGTGCCAGCAGTGACGGCGGTAACACTGAAGCTTTCTTT

CDR3 length: 16
J gene: TRBJ2-3
D gene: -
V gene: TRBV7-8
clone size: -
CDR3 protein: CASSLGLGRSTDTQYF
CDR3 DNA: TGTGCCAGCAGCTTAGGGTTAGGAAGGAGCACAGATACGCAGTATTTT

CDR3 length: 16
J gene: TRBJ1-1
D gene: TRBD1
V gene: TRBV5-6
clone size: -
CDR3 protein: CASSLGQGAPYTEAFF
CDR3 DNA: TGTGCCAGCAGCTTGGGTCAGGGGGCCCCCTACACTGAAGCTTTCTTT

CDR3 length: 13
J gene: TRBJ2-5
D gene: -
V gene: TRBV4-3
clone size: -
CDR3 protein: CASSQDRKETQYF
CDR3 DNA: TGCGCCAGCAGCCAAGATCGAAAAGAGACCCAGTACTTC

CDR3 length: 14
J gene: TRBJ1-1
D gene: -
V gene: TRBV21-1
clone size: -
CDR3 protein: CASSKEEGNTEAFF
CDR3 DNA: TGTGCCAGCAGCAAAGAGGAGGGGAACACTGAAGCTTTCTTT

CDR3 length: 14
J gene: TRBJ2-5
D gene: -
V gene: TRBV6-5
clone size: -
CDR3 protein: CASRGVGSQETQYF
CDR3 DNA: TGTGCCAGCAGGGGGGTGGGTAGCCAAGAGACCCAGTACTTC

CDR3 length: 18
J gene: TRBJ2-7
D gene: TRBD2
V gene: TRBV27
clone size: -
CDR3 protein: CASSQTSGGATIRYEQYF
CDR3 DNA: TGTGCCAGCAGTCAAACCAGCGGGGGGGCTACCATCCGCTACGAGCAGTACTTC

CDR3 length: 13
J gene: TRBJ1-1
D gene: -
V gene: TRBV6-5
clone size: -
CDR3 protein: CASSYFEDTEAFF
CDR3 DNA: TGTGCCAGCAGTTACTTCGAGGACACTGAAGCTTTCTTT

CDR3 length: 17
J gene: TRBJ1-2
D gene: TRBD1
V gene: TRBV7-9
clone size: -
CDR3 protein: CASSTRQGKQSDNGYTF
CDR3 DNA: TGTGCCAGCAGCACCCGACAGGGGAAGCAGAGTGATAATGGCTACACCTTC

CDR3 length: 14
J gene: TRBJ1-5
D gene: -
V gene: TRBV7-9
clone size: -
CDR3 protein: CASSPRERGQPQHF
CDR3 DNA: TGTGCCAGCAGCCCAAGGGAAAGGGGTCAGCCCCAGCATTTT

CDR3 length: 13
J gene: TRBJ1-1
D gene: -
V gene: TRBV12-3/TRBV12-4
clone size: -
CDR3 protein: CASSPRQRTEAFF
CDR3 DNA: TGTGCCAGCAGTCCAAGACAGAGGACTGAAGCTTTCTTT

CDR3 length: 14
J gene: TRBJ2-7
D gene: -
V gene: TRBV7-2
clone size: -
CDR3 protein: CASSLVKGSYEQYF
CDR3 DNA: TGTGCCAGCAGCTTAGTGAAGGGCTCCTACGAGCAGTACTTC

CDR3 length: 18
J gene: TRBJ1-3
D gene: -
V gene: TRBV19
clone size: -
CDR3 protein: CASSIRAGTSRSGNTIYF
CDR3 DNA: TGTGCCAGTAGTATCCGGGCCGGCACAAGCCGCTCTGGAAACACCATATATTTT

CDR3 length: 15
J gene: TRBJ1-1
D gene: -
V gene: TRBV3-1/TRBV3-2
clone size: -
CDR3 protein: CASSPRQDGNTEAFF
CDR3 DNA: TGTGCCAGCAGCCCCCGACAGGATGGGAACACTGAAGCTTTCTTT

CDR3 length: 12
J gene: TRBJ2-7
D gene: -
V gene: TRBV7-9
clone size: -
CDR3 protein: CASSPIENEQYF
CDR3 DNA: TGTGCCAGCAGCCCCATCGAAAACGAGCAGTACTTC

CDR3 length: 14
J gene: TRBJ1-1
D gene: TRBD1
V gene: TRBV18
clone size: -
CDR3 protein: CASSLGTVNTEAFF
CDR3 DNA: TGTGCCAGCTCACTAGGGACAGTGAACACTGAAGCTTTCTTT

CDR3 length: 14
J gene: TRBJ1-5
D gene: -
V gene: TRBV29-1
clone size: -
CDR3 protein: CSVARGTSNQPQHF
CDR3 DNA: TGCAGCGTCGCTCGAGGGACTAGCAATCAGCCCCAGCATTTT

CDR3 length: 15
J gene: TRBJ2-6
D gene: -
V gene: TRBV4-2
clone size: -
CDR3 protein: CASSPGDSGANVLTF
CDR3 DNA: TGTGCCAGCAGCCCGGGGGATTCTGGGGCCAACGTCCTGACTTTC

CDR3 length: 12
J gene: TRBJ2-7
D gene: TRBD2
V gene: TRBV10-2
clone size: -
CDR3 protein: CASGLAGYEQYF
CDR3 DNA: TGCGCCAGCGGACTAGCGGGTTACGAGCAGTACTTC

CDR3 length: 13
J gene: TRBJ1-1
D gene: -
V gene: TRBV12-3/TRBV12-4
clone size: -
CDR3 protein: CASIRGLNTEAFF
CDR3 DNA: TGTGCCAGCATCCGAGGGTTGAACACTGAAGCTTTCTTT

CDR3 length: 13
J gene: TRBJ1-2
D gene: -
V gene: TRBV6-4
clone size: -
CDR3 protein: CASSEGSNYGYTF
CDR3 DNA: TGTGCCAGCAGTGAAGGGTCTAACTATGGCTACACCTTC

CDR3 length: 17
J gene: TRBJ2-1
D gene: TRBD2
V gene: TRBV27
clone size: -
CDR3 protein: CASSQIGGLVGYNEQFF
CDR3 DNA: TGTGCCAGCAGTCAGATCGGGGGGTTGGTGGGGTACAATGAGCAGTTCTTC

CDR3 length: 18
J gene: TRBJ2-6
D gene: -
V gene: TRBV11-3
clone size: -
CDR3 protein: CASSGPSDLDKVGNVLTF
CDR3 DNA: TGTGCCAGCAGCGGTCCAAGCGATCTCGACAAAGTCGGGAACGTCCTGACTTTC

CDR3 length: 12
J gene: TRBJ2-5
D gene: -
V gene: TRBV28
clone size: -
CDR3 protein: CASSQGAETQYF
CDR3 DNA: TGTGCCAGCAGTCAGGGAGCAGAGACCCAGTACTTC